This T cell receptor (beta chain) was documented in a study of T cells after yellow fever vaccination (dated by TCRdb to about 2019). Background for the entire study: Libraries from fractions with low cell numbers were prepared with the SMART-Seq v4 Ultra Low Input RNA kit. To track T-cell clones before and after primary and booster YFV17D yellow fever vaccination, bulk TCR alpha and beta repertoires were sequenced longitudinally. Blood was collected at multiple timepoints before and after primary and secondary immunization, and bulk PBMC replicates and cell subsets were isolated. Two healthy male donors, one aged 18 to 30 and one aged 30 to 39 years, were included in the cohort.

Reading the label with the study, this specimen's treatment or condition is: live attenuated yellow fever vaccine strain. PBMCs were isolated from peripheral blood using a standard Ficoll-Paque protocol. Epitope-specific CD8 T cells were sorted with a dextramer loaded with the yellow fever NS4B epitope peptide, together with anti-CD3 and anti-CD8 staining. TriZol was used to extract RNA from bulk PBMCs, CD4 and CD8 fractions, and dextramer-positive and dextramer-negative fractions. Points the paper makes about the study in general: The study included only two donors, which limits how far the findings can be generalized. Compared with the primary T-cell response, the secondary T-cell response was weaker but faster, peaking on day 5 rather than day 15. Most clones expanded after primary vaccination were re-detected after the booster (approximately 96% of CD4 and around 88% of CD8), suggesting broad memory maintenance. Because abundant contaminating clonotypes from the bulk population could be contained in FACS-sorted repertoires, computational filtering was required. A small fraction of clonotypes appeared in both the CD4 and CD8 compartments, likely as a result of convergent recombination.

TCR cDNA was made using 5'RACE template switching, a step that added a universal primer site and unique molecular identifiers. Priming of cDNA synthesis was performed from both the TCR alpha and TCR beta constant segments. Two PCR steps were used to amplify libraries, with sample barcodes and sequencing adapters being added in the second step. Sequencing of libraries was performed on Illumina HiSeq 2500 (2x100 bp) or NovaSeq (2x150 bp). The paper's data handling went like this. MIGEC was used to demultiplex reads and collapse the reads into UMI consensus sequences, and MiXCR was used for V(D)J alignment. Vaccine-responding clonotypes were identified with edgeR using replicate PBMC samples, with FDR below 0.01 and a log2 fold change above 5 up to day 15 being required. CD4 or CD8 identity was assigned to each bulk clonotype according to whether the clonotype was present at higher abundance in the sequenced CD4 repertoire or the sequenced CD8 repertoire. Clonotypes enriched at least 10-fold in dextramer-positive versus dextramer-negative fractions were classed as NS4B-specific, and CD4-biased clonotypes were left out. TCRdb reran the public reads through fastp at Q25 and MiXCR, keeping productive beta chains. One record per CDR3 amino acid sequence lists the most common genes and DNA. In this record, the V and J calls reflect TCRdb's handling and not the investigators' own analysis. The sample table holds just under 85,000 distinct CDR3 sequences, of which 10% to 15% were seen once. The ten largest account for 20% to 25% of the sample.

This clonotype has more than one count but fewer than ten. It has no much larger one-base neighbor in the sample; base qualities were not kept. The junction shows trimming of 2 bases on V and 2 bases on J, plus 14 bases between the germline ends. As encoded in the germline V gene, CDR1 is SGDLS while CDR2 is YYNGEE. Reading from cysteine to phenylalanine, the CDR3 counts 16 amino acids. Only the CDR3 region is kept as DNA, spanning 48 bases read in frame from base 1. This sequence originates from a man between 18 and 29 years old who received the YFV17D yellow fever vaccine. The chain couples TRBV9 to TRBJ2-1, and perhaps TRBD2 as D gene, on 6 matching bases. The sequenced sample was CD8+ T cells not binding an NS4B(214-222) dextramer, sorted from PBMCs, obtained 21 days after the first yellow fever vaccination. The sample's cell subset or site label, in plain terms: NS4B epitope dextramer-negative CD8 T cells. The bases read TGTGCCAGCAGCGTCGGGAGCCAGGGCCCCTACAATGAGCAGTTCTTC. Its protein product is CASSVGSQGPYNEQFF.